This TCR beta chain was profiled in a study of early T cells in non-severe SARS-CoV-2 infection (dated by TCRdb to the early 2020s). In terms of the full investigation: TCR sequencing used bulk RNA from unsorted whole blood, so alpha and beta chains could not be paired. Study-level results and caveats: VDJdb matching was skewed toward anti-spike CD8 responses and likely underestimated virus-specific expansions, missing private and CD4 specificities.

This clonotype was seen at least ten times. This clone's antigen is unknown. Qualities for individual bases were not recorded, and no much larger clone is one base off. The library relied on 5' RACE. The sequencer listed for this sample is NextSeq 500. To correct for sequencing error and PCR bias, the TCR library protocol tagged individual cDNA molecules with unique molecular identifiers. TCR alpha and beta chains were both sequenced, and the abundances of alpha and beta sequences in each sample were closely correlated with each other. The original methods were these. Decombinator V4 was used to annotate the V gene, J gene and CDR3 of the TCR sequences. Expanded TCRs were defined as changing significantly between any two time points under a Poisson model with p below 0.0001. TCR abundances were normalised to the total number of TCRs sequenced per sample and expressed as counts per million. MAIT TCRs were defined by TRAV1-2 paired with TRAJ12, TRAJ20 or TRAJ33, and iNKT TCRs by TRAV10 paired with TRAJ18. A search of VDJdb, accessed on 1 November 2021, was run for TCRs annotated to CMV, EBV and SARS-CoV-2, with TCRs annotated for multiple antigens excluded. TCRdb cleaned the public reads at Q25 with fastp, built clones with MiXCR and kept in-frame beta chains. When rows share a CDR3 protein, they turn into one entry using the most common DNA and genes. Here the V and J calls rest on TCRdb's processing, not on the authors' analysis. Within this sample are 100,000 to 120,000 distinct CDR3 sequences, with 10% to 15% of them counted one time only. The ten top clones hold approximately 3.8% of the sample.

The study was a case-control design nested within a healthcare worker cohort in London, UK, with weekly nasopharyngeal swab PCR tests and blood sampling. Between 23 and 31 March 2020, the week of the UK lockdown, healthcare workers were enrolled and then followed up weekly for as long as 16 weeks. Via the germline V gene, CDR1 is MNHEY and CDR2 SVGAGI. V and J are truncated by 2 bases and 4 bases respectively, leaving an intervening sequence of 6 bases. Inclusive of the bounding cysteine and phenylalanine, the CDR3 is 13 residues long. The sequence is cut down to CDR3 DNA, 39 bases in frame from base 1.

The TCR was taken from an adult who was a healthcare worker with PCR-confirmed SARS-CoV-2 infection or an uninfected control (not recorded which). Sample: whole blood, taken at baseline. Recombination joined TRBV6-5 with TRBJ1-5, with a weak D call of TRBD1 (5 bases match). The DNA is TGTGCCAGCAGTTACGGGGGAAATCAGCCCCAGCATTTT. Its product reads: CASSYGGNQPQHF.